These 28 T cell receptor beta chains came from one sample sequenced in a study of T-cell reconstitution after alpha-beta-depleted transplantation in children. Preparation of the TCRbeta library used unique molecular identifiers. MiXCR, run by TCRdb on the PCR reads, gives a single entry per CDR3 protein. The data show about 610,000 distinct CDR3 sequences, with about 10% seen just once and roughly 4% held by the top ten. Material: PBMCs from the stem cell graft donor, obtained from the stem cell graft. The source of these receptors is a human donor who donated a stem cell graft to a child with acute myeloid leukemia.

The chain uses TRBV7-8 and TRBJ1-1, with D perhaps matching TRBD1 (5 bases). The CDR3 extends over 15 amino acids. V was clipped by 0 bases and J by 1 base, with 9 bases between them. Per germline, CDR1 SGHVS and CDR2 FQNEAQ. As DNA, the CDR3 is TGTGCCAGCAGCTTAGCTACAACAGGGAACACTGAAGCTTTCTTT. Translation gives CASSLATTGNTEAFF.

There are many counts of this clonotype. This sequence joins TRBV7-2 and TRBJ2-2; D may match TRBD1 or TRBD2 (5 bases each). The V end was cut by 4 bases, the J end by 1 base, with 7 bases between. There are 14 residues in the CDR3. Germline assignment: CDR1 SGHTA and CDR2 FQGNSA. As DNA, the CDR3 is TGTGCCAGCAGCTGGGGACGGAACACCGGGGAGCTGTTTTTT. Translating gives CASSWGRNTGELFF.

This clonotype was detected many times. The rearrangement joins TRBV6-2 or TRBV6-3 to TRBJ2-5, with 16 bases that match TRBD2. Trimming took 6 bases from V and 7 from J; bases not matched to a gene: 8. Germline lookup yields CDR1 MNHEY and CDR2 SVGEGT. The CDR3 covers 16 residues. The CDR3 DNA follows: TGTGCCAGCAGCCCGGGACTAGCGGGAGGGTCACGGACCCAGTACTTC. It specifies CASSPGLAGGSRTQYF.

The chain combines TRBV6-1 with TRBJ2-5; 9 nucleotides match TRBD1. Germline V gene lookup returns CDR1 MNHNS and CDR2 SASEGT. The length of the CDR3 is 17 residues. Germline trimming cut 5 bases from V and 5 bases from J; bases unmatched to any gene: 15. CDR3 coding DNA: TGTGCCAGCAGTATCCCGACAGGGGGATCGCCGTGGGAGACCCAGTACTTC. Its protein is CASSIPTGGSPWETQYF.

This clonotype was seen at least ten times. This chain uses TRBV29-1 with TRBJ1-1; D is possibly TRBD1 (5 bases). Germline loops: CDR1 SQVTM, CDR2 ANQGSEA. V was shortened by 5 bases and J by 0 bases, with 7 bases between the two germline ends. The CDR3 is made up of 12 amino acids. CDR3 sequence: CSVRQMNTEAFF. In DNA, the CDR3 is TGCAGCGTTCGACAGATGAACACTGAAGCTTTCTTT.

This clonotype was observed a single time. V is TRBV24-1 and J is TRBJ2-1; D is undetermined. This CDR3 has 13 residues. Germline lookup yields CDR1 KGHDR and CDR2 SFDVKD. V was cut by 3 bases and J by 9 bases, with 11 bases left in between. CDR3 residues: CATSDPLLAEQFF. The CDR3 DNA reads as TGTGCCACCAGTGATCCGCTATTGGCTGAGCAGTTCTTC.

This clonotype was seen ten or more times. The chain combines TRBV11-2 with TRBJ2-1; perhaps D is TRBD1 or TRBD2 (5 bases each). V was cut by 5 bases and J by 5 bases, with 10 bases left in between. Germline V gene lookup returns CDR1 SGHAT and CDR2 FQNNGV. This CDR3 is built from 13 residues. In DNA form, the CDR3 reads TGTGCCAGCAGCCGGGACCTAAACAATGAGCAGTTCTTC. Its protein product is CASSRDLNNEQFF.

This clonotype was observed many times. The chain recombines TRBV29-1 with TRBJ2-5; perhaps TRBD2 as D (5 bases). The CDR3 extends over 12 amino acids. Trimming stripped 4 bases from V and 5 bases from J, with 11 bases between. Germline lookup yields CDR1 SQVTM and CDR2 ANQGSEA. CDR3 DNA sequence: TGCAGCGTTGGTTCCGGCGGGGAGACCCAGTACTTC. As protein: CSVGSGGETQYF.

This clonotype has a count of ten or more. This chain connects TRBV9 to TRBJ2-7; 8 bases agree with TRBD2. CDR3 length: 15 amino acids. CDR1 is SGDLS, CDR2 YYNGEE, per germline. Germline trimming cut 0 bases from V and 10 bases from J; bases unmatched to any gene: 12. The CDR3 coding sequence is TGTGCCAGCAGCGTAGGGGTAGCGGGGCCCTTTGAACAGTACTTC. Translation gives CASSVGVAGPFEQYF.

In this sample, this clonotype turned up a few times. CDR3 nucleotide sequence: TGTGCCAGCAGCTTATACGGGTCTGGAGAGACCCAGTACTTC. Translation: CASSLYGSGETQYF. This chain uses TRBV7-2 with TRBJ2-5; no reliable D call. The germline CDR1 and CDR2 sequences are SGHTA and FQGNSA. Trimming pared 2 bases from V and 4 bases from J, leaving 11 bases between. The CDR3 totals 14 residues.

The DNA of the CDR3 is TGTGCCAGCAGCTTAATAGGGAGGAAACTAGCCAAAAACATTCAGTACTTC. Its protein product is CASSLIGRKLAKNIQYF. The chain links TRBV7-9 to TRBJ2-4, with D possibly TRBD2 on 6 matching bases. Germline CDR1 and CDR2: SEHNR and FQNEAQ (reference sequence). Trimming removed 2 bases from V and 0 bases from J, with 14 bases in between. The CDR3 has 17 residues.

V and J are TRBV5-1 and TRBJ2-7, with 11 bases matching TRBD1. Germline V gives CDR1 SGHRS, CDR2 YFSETQ. Trimming at V came to 3 bases and at J to 4 bases, leaving 9 bases not matched to a gene. The CDR3 totals 16 residues. CDR3 sequence: CASSSAGQGAKYEQYF. DNA of the CDR3: TGCGCCAGCAGCTCCGCTGGACAGGGGGCGAAGTACGAGCAGTACTTC.

This clonotype was detected many times. V and J are TRBV29-1 and TRBJ2-7; maybe TRBD1 (6 bases). Germline-derived CDR1 and CDR2 are SQVTM and ANQGSEA. V lost 1 base to trimming and J lost 0 bases, with 13 bases between them. The CDR3 has 15 amino acids. The CDR3 DNA is TGCAGCGTTGAAGGGACAGAGGAGGTCTCCTACGAGCAGTACTTC. Protein product: CSVEGTEEVSYEQYF.

The CDR3 coding sequence is TGCAGTGCTAGAAGGGACACGGGTGGAAACACCATATATTTT. It translates to CSARRDTGGNTIYF. The chain combines TRBV20-1 with TRBJ1-3, with D perhaps TRBD1 (6 bases). From germline, CDR1 is DFQATT and CDR2 SNEGSKA (reference sequence). Between the trimmed V and J ends, which lost 2 bases and 3 bases, there was a span of 11 bases. This CDR3 spans 14 amino acids.

This clonotype appeared once. The J gene is TRBJ2-1, the V gene TRBV6-2 or TRBV6-3; TRBD2 matches 7 bases. The CDR3 sequence is 16 residues long. CDR1 is MNHEY and CDR2 is SVGEGT in the germline V gene. With V trimmed by 2 bases and J by 4 bases, 8 bases remained unmatched. For the CDR3, the DNA is TGTGCCAGCAGTTACGGGTCTAGCGGATTATACAATGAGCAGTTCTTC. It encodes CASSYGSSGLYNEQFF.

This clonotype was seen at least ten times. The chain carries TRBV3-1 and TRBJ2-7, with unresolved D. Trimming removed 1 base from V and 5 bases from J, with 12 bases in between. The CDR3 spans 14 residues. The V gene's germline CDR1 is LGHDT and CDR2 YNNKEL (reference sequence). CDR3 sequence reads: CASSQGIVAHEQYF. CDR3 bases: TGTGCCAGCAGCCAAGGTATTGTGGCCCACGAGCAGTACTTC.

Remarks on this clonotype: This sequence may be a read error, since a much larger clone differs from it by one base. The CDR3 bases are TGCAGCGTTGAAGAAGTCGAGCAATCTCCCTACGAGCAGCACTTC. Its translation is CSVEEVEQSPYEQHF. The chain joins TRBV29-1 to TRBJ2-7, with D hard to call. In germline, CDR1 is SQVTM, CDR2 ANQGSEA. There are 15 residues in the CDR3.

Only a few counts were recorded for this clonotype. The V call is TRBV7-2, the J call TRBJ2-7; possible D gene TRBD1, 5 bases. Germline V CDR1 and CDR2: SGHTA, FQGNSA. This CDR3 has 15 amino acids. V shed 4 bases and J shed 1 base, with 14 bases lying between them. CDR3 bases: TGTGCCAGCAGCTCCGACAGCTTAAAGTCCTACGAGCAGTACTTC. It is translated as CASSSDSLKSYEQYF.

This clonotype was seen many times. V gene TRBV12-3 or TRBV12-4 combines with J gene TRBJ2-1; possibly TRBD2 for D (5 bases). This CDR3 has 11 residues. Deletions cut 3 bases from V and 10 bases from J, with 7 bases between. The CDR3 nucleotides read TGTGCCAGCAGTTTGGTAGCGGAGCAGTTCTTC. Protein sequence: CASSLVAEQFF.

This clonotype was found a few times. The rearrangement links TRBV20-1 to TRBJ1-1, with D uncertain. Trimming shortened V by 7 bases and J by 4 bases, and 22 bases separated the two germline ends. Germline V CDR1 and CDR2: DFQATT, SNEGSKA (reference sequence). This CDR3 spans 15 amino acids. The CDR3 loop is CSVGRSLTSGTEAFF. DNA for the CDR3: TGCAGTGTAGGGAGAAGCCTTACGAGCGGCACTGAAGCTTTCTTT.

This clonotype was found a few times. The chain has TRBV27 and TRBJ1-2; unclear D gene. CDR1 MNHEY and CDR2 SMNVEV come from the germline V gene (reference sequence). This CDR3 has 13 amino acids. The germline V and J ends were trimmed by 3 bases and 4 bases, with 9 bases remaining between them. Here the CDR3 reads CASSLFTPYGYTF. For the CDR3, the DNA is TGTGCCAGCAGTTTGTTTACACCCTATGGCTACACCTTC.

This clonotype was detected a few times. CDR3 protein: CASSYRPGGGNTIYF. DNA of the CDR3: TGTGCCAGCAGTTACCGTCCAGGGGGTGGAAACACCATATATTTT. The chain has TRBV6-5 and TRBJ1-3, with 7 bases matching TRBD1. The V gene's germline CDR1 is MNHEY and CDR2 SVGAGI. This CDR3 has 15 residues. V lost 2 bases and J lost 3; bases outside the gene matches: 4.

This clonotype was seen more than once but under ten times. The chain recombines TRBV14 with TRBJ2-1; 7 bases map to TRBD2. From germline, CDR1 is SGHDN and CDR2 FVKESK. CDR3 length equals 20 residues. V gave up 4 bases and J gave up 0 bases; unmatched junction bases: 18. The DNA of the CDR3 is TGTGCCAGCAGCCGCAAGTCGGGCGGGAGTTTTGTCGGCTCCTACAATGAGCAGTTCTTC. This sequence encodes CASSRKSGGSFVGSYNEQFF. The variable domain in full, completed from reference TRBV14 and TRBJ2-1, reads EAGVTQFPSHSVIEKGQTVTLRCDPISGHDNLYWYRRVMGKEIKFLLHFVKESKQDESGMPNNRFLAERTGGTYSTLKVQPAELEDSGVYFCASSRKSGGSFVGSYNEQFFGPGTRLTVL.

This clonotype was observed a few times. This chain's CDR3 is CAGGGWDTEAFF. The CDR3 nucleotides are TGTGCCGGGGGGGGTTGGGACACTGAAGCTTTCTTT. The chain couples TRBV6-6 to TRBJ1-1, with D possibly matching TRBD1 (5 bases). Germline V gene lookup returns CDR1 MNHNY and CDR2 SVGAGI (reference sequence). CDR3 length: 12 amino acids. The germline V and J ends were trimmed by 11 bases and 3 bases, with 13 bases remaining between them.

The CDR3 region has the DNA TGTGCCAGCAGCCTATCGGTCCCCAACTCTGGAAACACCATATATTTT. It encodes CASSLSVPNSGNTIYF. The rearrangement links TRBV27 to TRBJ1-3; D gene uncertain. V was cut by 6 bases and J by 0 bases, with 15 bases left in between. Germline V gene data show CDR1 as MNHEY and CDR2 as SMNVEV (reference sequence). The CDR3 covers 16 residues.

This clonotype was counted a few times. V usage is TRBV20-1 and J usage is TRBJ2-4; D gene uncertain. Germline CDR1 is DFQATT and CDR2 is SNEGSKA (reference sequence). CDR3 size: 17 residues. Trimming left V 3 bases short and J 1 base short, with 19 bases between. The CDR3 loop reads CSASGWGPAGAKNIQYF. Written as DNA, the CDR3 is TGCAGTGCTAGCGGTTGGGGTCCAGCTGGGGCCAAAAACATTCAGTACTTC.

This clonotype was detected only a few times. This chain's CDR3 is CASSQGLAAEGEQYF. Here the CDR3 DNA reads TGTGCCAGCAGCCAAGGTCTAGCGGCAGAGGGCGAGCAGTACTTC. This chain joins TRBV4-2 and TRBJ2-7, with 7 bases lining up with TRBD2. Unmatched junction bases numbered 9, after V lost 1 base and J lost 6 bases. Germline V lookup: CDR1 LGHNA, CDR2 YNFKEQ. The CDR3 runs to 15 residues.

This clonotype was counted only a few times. The J gene is TRBJ1-5, the V gene TRBV2; D uncertain. Trimming removed 7 bases from V and 0 bases from J, with 13 bases in between. Germline V CDR1 and CDR2: SNHLY, FYNNEI. This CDR3 has 15 amino acids. CDR3 in DNA: TGTGCCAGCACTCAAGGAGGAAATAGCAATCAGCCCCAGCATTTT. It specifies CASTQGGNSNQPQHF. Drawing the rest from reference TRBV2 and TRBJ1-5, the complete variable domain is EPEVTQTPSHQVTQMGQEVILRCVPISNHLYFYWYRQILGQKVEFLVSFYNNEISEKSEIFDDQFSVERPDGSNFTLKIRSTKLEDSAMYFCASTQGGNSNQPQHFGDGTRLSIL.